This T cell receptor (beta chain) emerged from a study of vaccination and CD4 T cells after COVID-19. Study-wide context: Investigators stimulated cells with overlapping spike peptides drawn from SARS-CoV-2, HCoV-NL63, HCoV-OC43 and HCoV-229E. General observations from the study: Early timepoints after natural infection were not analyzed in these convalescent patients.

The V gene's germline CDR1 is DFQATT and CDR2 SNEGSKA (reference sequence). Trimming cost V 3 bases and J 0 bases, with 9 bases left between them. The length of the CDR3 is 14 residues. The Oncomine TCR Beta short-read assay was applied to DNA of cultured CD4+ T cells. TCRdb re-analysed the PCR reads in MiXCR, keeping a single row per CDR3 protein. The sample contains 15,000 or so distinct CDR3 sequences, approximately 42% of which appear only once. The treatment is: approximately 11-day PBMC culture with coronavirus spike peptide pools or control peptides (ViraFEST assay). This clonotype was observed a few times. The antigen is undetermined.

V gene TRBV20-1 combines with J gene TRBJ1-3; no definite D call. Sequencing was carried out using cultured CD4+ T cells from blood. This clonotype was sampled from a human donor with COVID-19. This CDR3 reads CSARVVTSGNTIYF. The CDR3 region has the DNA TGCAGTGCTAGGGTAGTAACCTCTGGAAACACCATATATTTT.